This T cell receptor (beta chain) was captured in a study of neurological immune-mediated disorders. A blood bank in Maryland, USA, provided the volunteers who served as healthy controls. Unsorted libraries came from 2 million PBMCs stored at -80 °C. J was trimmed by 8 bases and V by 2 bases; bases with no gene match: 2. In germline, CDR1 is KGHSY, CDR2 FQNENV. This CDR3 has 15 amino acids. Via MiXCR, TCRdb re-called the 5' RACE reads, giving one row per CDR3 protein. The data show roughly 56,000 distinct CDR3 sequences, about an eighth seen once. The study's findings and limits: Patients with HTLV-1-associated myelopathy had the highest level of TCR clonal expansion, whereas patients with multiple sclerosis had the lowest level, falling beneath the level found in healthy controls. Private repertoires in all groups were suggested by the finding that expanded clones across subjects shared no CDR3 amino acid sequences.

This clonotype was counted at least ten times. Its antigen is not known. Sample: PBMCs. This clonotype originated in a man between 60 and 75 years old in good health. The V gene is TRBV16, the J gene TRBJ1-6; the match to TRBD1 covers 11 bases. The CDR3 DNA is TGTGCCAGCAGCCAACGGACAGGGGGCGATTCACCCCTCCACTTT. It specifies CASSQRTGGDSPLHF.